A selection of T cell receptor beta chains follows, all from one sample in a study of T cells in Graves' hyperthyroidism and ophthalmopathy. TCRdb reprocessed the multiplex PCR reads with MiXCR, giving one entry per CDR3 protein. Of approximately 200,000 distinct CDR3 sequences in the sample, approximately 16% were seen once. The specimen sequenced was blood. Receptors originate from a man in his forties with Graves' hyperthyroidism. The CDR3 runs from the conserved cysteine through the conserved F or W. D genes are given only for firm matches. Size is omitted from some rows. Given values are once, few, many or a class for expanded clones.

J | V | size | D | CDR3 | DNA
TRBJ1-6 | TRBV5-6 | few | TRBD1 | CASSLRSGTELGSPLHF | TGTGCCAGCAGCTTGAGGTCCGGGACAGAACTTGGTTCACCCCTCCACTTT
TRBJ1-5 | TRBV7-9 | few | . | CASSEAANQPQHF | TGTGCCAGCAGTGAGGCCGCCAATCAGCCCCAGCATTTT
TRBJ1-5 | TRBV29-1 | many | . | CSVGDSNQPQHF | TGCAGCGTCGGTGATAGCAATCAGCCCCAGCATTTT
TRBJ2-7 | TRBV11-3 | few | . | CASSLRFGYEQYF | TGTGCCAGCAGCTTACGGTTTGGGTACGAGCAGTACTTC
TRBJ1-2 | TRBV6-1 | many | . | CASSPPASPYGYTF | TGTGCCAGCAGTCCCCCTGCCAGCCCCTATGGCTACACCTTC
TRBJ1-2 | TRBV6-2/TRBV6-3 | few | . | CASSSDLIGVGTYGYTF | TGTGCCAGCAGTTCCGACCTTATTGGTGTGGGGACCTATGGCTACACCTTC
TRBJ2-1 | TRBV7-9 | . | . | CASSLGLGDEQFF | TGTGCCAGCAGCTTAGGACTAGGCGATGAGCAGTTCTTC
TRBJ1-2 | TRBV12-3/TRBV12-4 | few | TRBD1 | CASSGQGGGYTF | TGTGCCAGCAGTGGACAGGGAGGAGGCTACACCTTC
TRBJ1-2 | TRBV5-1 | . | . | CASSLPELTMARTF | TGCGCCAGCAGCTTGCCGGAATTAACTATGGCTAGGACCTTC
TRBJ2-3 | TRBV11-2 | many | . | CASSLGGGETSDTQYF | TGTGCCAGCAGCTTAGGAGGGGGAGAAACCTCAGATACGCAGTATTTT